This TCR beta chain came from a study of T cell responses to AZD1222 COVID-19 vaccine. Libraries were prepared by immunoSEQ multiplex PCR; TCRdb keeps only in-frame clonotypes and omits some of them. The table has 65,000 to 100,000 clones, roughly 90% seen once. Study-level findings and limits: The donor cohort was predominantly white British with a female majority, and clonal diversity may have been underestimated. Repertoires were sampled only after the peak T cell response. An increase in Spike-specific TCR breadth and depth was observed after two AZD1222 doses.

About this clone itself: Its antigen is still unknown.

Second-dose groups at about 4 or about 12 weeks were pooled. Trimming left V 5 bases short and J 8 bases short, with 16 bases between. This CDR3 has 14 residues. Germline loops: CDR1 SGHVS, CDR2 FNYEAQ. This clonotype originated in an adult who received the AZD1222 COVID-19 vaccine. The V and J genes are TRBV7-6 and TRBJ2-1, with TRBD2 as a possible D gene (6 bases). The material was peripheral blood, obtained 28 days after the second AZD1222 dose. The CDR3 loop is CASSPLSGDYEQFF. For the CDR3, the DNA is TGTGCCAGCAGCCCCCTATCGGGAGACTATGAGCAGTTCTTC.